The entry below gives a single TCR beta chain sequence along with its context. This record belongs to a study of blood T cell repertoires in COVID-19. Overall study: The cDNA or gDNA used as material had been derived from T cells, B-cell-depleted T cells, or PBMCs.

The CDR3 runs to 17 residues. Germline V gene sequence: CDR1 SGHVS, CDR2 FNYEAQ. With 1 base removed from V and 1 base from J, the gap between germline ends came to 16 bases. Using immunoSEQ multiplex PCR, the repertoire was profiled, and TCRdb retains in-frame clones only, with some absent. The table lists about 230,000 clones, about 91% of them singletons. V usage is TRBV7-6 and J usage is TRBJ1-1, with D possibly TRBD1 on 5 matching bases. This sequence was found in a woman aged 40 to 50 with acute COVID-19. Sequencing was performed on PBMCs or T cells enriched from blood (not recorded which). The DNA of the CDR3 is TGTGCCAGCAGCTTAGTTCGAACAGGTTGGGAGAACACTGAAGCTTTCTTT. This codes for CASSLVRTGWENTEAFF.